These 25 T cell receptor beta chains were all obtained from the same sample, sequenced in a study of metastatic and nonmetastatic thyroid tumors. TCRdb re-clonotyped the PCR reads through MiXCR. The sample holds under 9,000 clones, 44% seen once. All patients reached thyroid surgery having received no treatment beforehand. The sequenced material came from tumor tissue. The source is a male donor with papillary thyroid cancer or a benign thyroid nodule (not recorded which). Some clones in this sample may be carry-over from other donors' samples.

The gene calls are TRBV6-2 or TRBV6-3 and TRBJ1-6, with a weak D call TRBD1 (5 bases). CDR1 and CDR2 from the germline V gene are MNHEY and SVGEGT. The V end was cut by 4 bases, the J end by 2 bases, with 9 bases between. This CDR3 comprises 15 residues. The CDR3: CASSFRGPYNSPLHF. The CDR3 DNA is TGTGCCAGCAGTTTTCGGGGCCCCTATAATTCACCCCTCCACTTT.

About this clone itself: A read error may account for a junction end that differs from germline. CDR3 loop: CASSIGQDLTEALF. For the CDR3, the DNA is TGTGCCAGTAGTATAGGACAGGATCTCACTGAAGCTCTCTTT. The genes are TRBV19 and TRBJ1-1; weak D call: TRBD1 (6 bases). Germline V lookup: CDR1 LNHDA, CDR2 SQIVND (reference sequence). This CDR3 is 14 amino acids long.

The J gene is TRBJ2-7, the V gene TRBV7-8; a weak D match, TRBD2 (6 bases). The V end was cut by 4 bases, the J end by 0 bases, with 13 bases between. This CDR3 has 15 residues. Germline V CDR1 and CDR2: SGHVS, FQNEAQ. The CDR3: CASSSSGLSSYEQYF. The CDR3 DNA reads TGTGCCAGCAGCTCATCGGGACTTAGCTCCTACGAGCAGTACTTC.

The chain couples TRBV9 to TRBJ2-1, with D perhaps given as TRBD1 or TRBD2 (5 bases each). The CDR3 totals 16 residues. V lost 4 bases and J 3 bases, leaving 17 bases between the germline ends. Germline assignment: CDR1 SGDLS and CDR2 YYNGEE. CDR3: CASSPPEGPHYNEQFF. CDR3 in DNA: TGTGCCAGCAGCCCCCCTGAGGGGCCCCACTACAATGAGCAGTTCTTC.

By its share, this clone is medium-sized (0.01 to 0.1%). The genes are TRBV7-9 and TRBJ2-5, with TRBD2 matching over 12 bases. CDR3 length equals 16 residues. V lost 3 bases to trimming and J lost 8 bases; unmatched junction nucleotides: 10. CDR1 is SEHNR and CDR2 is FQNEAQ in the germline V gene (reference sequence). The chain's CDR3 is CASSFTTGLAGQTQYF. In DNA, the CDR3 is TGTGCCAGCAGCTTTACGACAGGACTAGCGGGACAAACCCAGTACTTC.

This clone was seen only a few times. The chain's CDR3 is CACGIGVVGTGELFF. In DNA, the CDR3 is TGTGCCTGCGGGATAGGGGTAGTGGGCACCGGGGAGCTGTTTTTT. This chain joins TRBV6-4 and TRBJ2-2, with D possibly being TRBD2 (6 bases). In germline, CDR1 is MRHNA, CDR2 SNTAGT. This CDR3 contains 15 residues. The ends were cut back, 11 bases at V and 4 bases at J, with 20 bases in the middle.

This chain links TRBV6-2 or TRBV6-3 with TRBJ2-1; 7 bases line up with TRBD2. The germline CDR1 and CDR2 sequences are MNHEY and SVGEGT. Losses at the gene ends were 7 bases for V and 2 bases for J; bases not matched to a gene: 8. The CDR3 totals 15 residues. In DNA form, the CDR3 reads TGTGCCAGCAAACCCACTAGCGTTACCTACAATGAGCAGTTCTTC. Protein: CASKPTSVTYNEQFF.

V is TRBV2 and J is TRBJ1-2, with D hard to call. V was cut by 5 bases and J by 6 bases, with 7 bases left in between. The germline V gene has CDR1 SNHLY and CDR2 FYNNEI. The CDR3 sequence is 11 residues long. The CDR3 loop is CASSRGDGYTF. CDR3 nucleotide sequence: TGTGCCAGCAGTCGAGGAGATGGCTACACCTTC.

V gene TRBV12-5 combines with J gene TRBJ2-2, with D unresolved. Germline CDR1 reads LGHNT; CDR2 reads FRNRAP. The CDR3 runs to 14 residues. The germline V and J ends were trimmed by 7 bases and 1 base, with 10 bases remaining between them. The CDR3 sequence is CASAADGNTGELFF. The CDR3 DNA reads as TGTGCTAGTGCCGCGGACGGGAACACCGGGGAGCTGTTTTTT.

V gene TRBV11-3 combines with J gene TRBJ1-2, with D possibly being TRBD1 (5 bases). There are 16 residues in the CDR3. The ends were cut back, 3 bases at V and 2 bases at J, with 16 bases in the middle. From germline, CDR1 is SGHNT and CDR2 YENEEA. The CDR3 region is CASSFRDYTRNYGYTF. The DNA of the CDR3 is TGTGCCAGCAGCTTCCGGGACTACACGAGAAACTATGGCTACACCTTC.

This chain uses TRBV14 with TRBJ1-1, with no clear D. The CDR3 covers 16 residues. Germline assignment: CDR1 SGHDN and CDR2 FVKESK. Trimming pared 4 bases from V and 3 bases from J, leaving 18 bases between. The CDR3 coding sequence is TGTGCCAGCAGCCCCTCCCAAGCGGGGTTGGACACTGAAGCTTTCTTT. This gives the protein CASSPSQAGLDTEAFF.

The J gene is TRBJ2-6, the V gene TRBV11-1; possibly TRBD1 for D (6 bases). The ends were cut back, 9 bases at V and 1 base at J, with 25 bases in the middle. This CDR3 spans 19 amino acids. Germline lookup yields CDR1 SGHAT and CDR2 FQDESV (reference sequence). CDR3 DNA: TGTGCCAGTCGTGACAGCCCCTATGGGGGCAAATCTGGGGCCAACGTCCTGACTTTC. Residues: CASRDSPYGGKSGANVLTF.

Note on this clone: The CDR3 does not end in the conserved phenylalanine or tryptophan, so this is likely a read error. V is TRBV30 and J is TRBJ2-5; D is uncertain. The CDR3 loop spans 15 amino acids. Trimming stripped 2 bases from V and 5 bases from J, with 18 bases between. Per germline, CDR1 GTSNPN and CDR2 SVGIG (reference sequence). CDR3: CAWSHRTSYGETQYC. CDR3 bases: TGTGCCTGGAGTCATCGGACGAGCTACGGGGAGACCCAGTACTGC.

J is TRBJ1-1 and V is TRBV20-1; a possible D gene is TRBD1 (6 bases). CDR1 is DFQATT and CDR2 is SNEGSKA in the germline V gene (reference sequence). The CDR3 has 16 residues. V lost 3 bases, J lost 4 bases, and 21 bases lay in between. Written as DNA, the CDR3 is TGCAGTGCTAGGATATTTAAACCGGGGGGGCTCACTGAAGCTTTCTTT. This codes for CSARIFKPGGLTEAFF.

The chain is built from TRBV10-3 and TRBJ2-5; D tentatively fits TRBD1 or TRBD2 (7 bases each). The CDR3 consists of 13 residues. CDR1 and CDR2 from the germline V gene are ENHRY and SYGVKD. Trimming removed 7 bases from V and 3 bases from J, with 12 bases in between. The CDR3 spells CAIMAGGEETQYF. The DNA of the CDR3 is TGTGCCATCATGGCAGGGGGGGAAGAGACCCAGTACTTC.

The chain is built from TRBV5-1 and TRBJ2-7; TRBD2 matches at 8 bases. CDR1 and CDR2 from the germline V gene are SGHRS and YFSETQ. CDR3 length: 14 amino acids. Trimming took 4 bases from V and 3 from J; bases not matched to a gene: 6. The CDR3 spells CASSATSGNYEQYF. The DNA of the CDR3 is TGCGCCAGCAGCGCCACTAGCGGAAACTACGAGCAGTACTTC. The variable domain in full, with the rest retrieved from reference TRBV5-1 and TRBJ2-7, is KAGVTQTPRYLIKTRGQQVTLSCSPISGHRSVSWYQQTPGQGLQFLFEYFSETQRNKGNFPGRFSGRQFSNSRSEMNVSTLELGDSALYLCASSATSGNYEQYFGPGTRLTVT.

This clone is large by share. The rearrangement uses TRBV4-3 and TRBJ2-1, with TRBD2 matching over 8 bases. With V trimmed by 4 bases and J by 0 bases, 2 bases remained unmatched. The germline V gene has CDR1 LGHNA and CDR2 YSLEER. This CDR3 comprises 15 residues. The CDR3 reads CASSPSGSSYNEQFF. The DNA of the CDR3 is TGCGCCAGCAGCCCGAGCGGGAGCTCCTACAATGAGCAGTTCTTC.

This clone is labeled medium-sized (0.01 to 0.1%). This chain uses TRBV5-1 with TRBJ1-1, with 7 bases fitting TRBD1. Losses at the gene ends were 0 bases for V and 0 bases for J; bases not matched to a gene: 2. The CDR3 length is 15 residues. CDR1 is SGHRS, CDR2 YFSETQ, per germline. CDR3 sequence reads: CASSLVQGMNTEAFF. The CDR3 DNA is TGCGCCAGCAGCTTGGTACAGGGGATGAACACTGAAGCTTTCTTT. The whole variable domain, filled in from reference TRBV5-1 and TRBJ1-1, reads KAGVTQTPRYLIKTRGQQVTLSCSPISGHRSVSWYQQTPGQGLQFLFEYFSETQRNKGNFPGRFSGRQFSNSRSEMNVSTLELGDSALYLCASSLVQGMNTEAFFGQGTRLTVV.

The chain joins TRBV5-1 to TRBJ2-1; D call uncertain. CDR3 size: 15 residues. Trimming cost V 1 base and J 6 bases, with 14 bases left between them. Germline CDR1 reads SGHRS; CDR2 reads YFSETQ. CDR3 DNA sequence: TGCGCCAGCAGCTTGAGAATCGATCCGTTCAATGAGCAGTTCTTC. The encoded protein is CASSLRIDPFNEQFF.

The chain links TRBV5-1 to TRBJ2-1, with D uncertain. CDR1 and CDR2 (germline): SGHRS, YFSETQ. The V and J ends lost 0 bases and 7 bases respectively, with 5 bases between them. CDR3 length: 12 residues. DNA of the CDR3: TGCGCCAGCAGCTTGGCCCTGAATGAGCAGTTCTTC. Its protein product is CASSLALNEQFF.

This clone is medium-sized by share. The chain carries TRBV30 and TRBJ2-6; no clear D. V lost 3 bases, J lost 1 base, and 13 bases lay in between. Germline CDR1 is GTSNPN and CDR2 is SVGIG (reference sequence). The CDR3 sequence is 16 residues long. CDR3 bases: TGTGCCTGGAGGGCCTTAACACAGTCTGGGGCCAACGTCCTGACTTTC. It codes for CAWRALTQSGANVLTF. Combining the CDR3 with reference TRBV30 and TRBJ2-6 gives the whole variable domain SQTIHQWPATLVQPVGSPLSLECTVEGTSNPNLYWYRQAAGRGLQLLFYSVGIGQISSEVPQNLSASRPQDRQFILSSKKLLLSDSGFYLCAWRALTQSGANVLTFGAGSRLTVL.

The chain links TRBV5-1 to TRBJ2-3; D not certain. The CDR3 sequence is 14 residues long. V lost 6 bases and J lost 1, with 12 bases in between. The germline V gene encodes CDR1 SGHRS and CDR2 YFSETQ. The CDR3 DNA is TGCGCCAGCACCCGTGGGCAGGGCACAGATACGCAGTATTTT. Amino acid sequence: CASTRGQGTDTQYF. Supplemented by reference TRBV5-1 and TRBJ2-3, the full variable domain reads KAGVTQTPRYLIKTRGQQVTLSCSPISGHRSVSWYQQTPGQGLQFLFEYFSETQRNKGNFPGRFSGRQFSNSRSEMNVSTLELGDSALYLCASTRGQGTDTQYFGPGTRLTVL.

This chain links TRBV7-8 with TRBJ2-7; D gene unclear. The germline gives CDR1 SGHVS, CDR2 FQNEAQ. The V and J ends lost 2 bases and 0 bases respectively, with 8 bases between them. There are 14 residues in the CDR3. CDR3 nucleotides: TGTGCCAGCAGCTTATATGACGACTCCTACGAGCAGTACTTC. As protein: CASSLYDDSYEQYF.

The chain combines TRBV6-2 or TRBV6-3 with TRBJ2-6; D is perhaps TRBD2 (5 bases). V was trimmed by 5 bases and J by 3 bases, leaving 11 bases between them. In germline, CDR1 is MNHEY, CDR2 SVGEGT. The CDR3 totals 15 residues. DNA of the CDR3: TGTGCCAGCAGTACGGGAAGTAGTGGGGCCAACGTCCTGACTTTC. It is translated as CASSTGSSGANVLTF.

Relative to its sample, this clone is medium-sized (0.01 to 0.1%). The chain combines TRBV5-6 with TRBJ2-7; the D gene is possibly TRBD2 (6 bases). V lost 4 bases and J lost 1, with 18 bases in between. The CDR3 contains 16 residues. Per germline, CDR1 SGHDT and CDR2 YYEEEE. CDR3 nucleotides: TGTGCCAGCAGCCCGGAGGGCCAGGCTATTTCCTACGAGCAGTACTTC. This translates into CASSPEGQAISYEQYF.